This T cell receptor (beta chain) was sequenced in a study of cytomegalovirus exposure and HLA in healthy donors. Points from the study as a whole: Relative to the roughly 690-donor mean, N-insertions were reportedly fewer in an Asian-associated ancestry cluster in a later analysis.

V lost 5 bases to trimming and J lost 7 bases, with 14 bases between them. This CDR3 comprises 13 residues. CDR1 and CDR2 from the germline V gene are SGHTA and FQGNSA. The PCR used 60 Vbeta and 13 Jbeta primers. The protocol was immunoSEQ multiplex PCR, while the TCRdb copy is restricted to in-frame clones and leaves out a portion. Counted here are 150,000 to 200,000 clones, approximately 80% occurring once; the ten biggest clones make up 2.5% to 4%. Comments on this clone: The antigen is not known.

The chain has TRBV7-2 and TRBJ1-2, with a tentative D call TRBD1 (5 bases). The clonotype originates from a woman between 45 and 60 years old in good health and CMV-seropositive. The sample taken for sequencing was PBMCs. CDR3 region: CASSPDSLTGYTF. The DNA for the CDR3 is TGTGCCAGCAGCCCCGACAGCCTTACTGGCTACACCTTC.